Presented here are 12 T cell receptor beta chains from one specimen sequenced in a study of blood T cell repertoires in COVID-19. Some clones are missing from TCRdb's copy, which holds only in-frame ones; the method was immunoSEQ multiplex PCR. Altogether approximately 220,000 clones are present, around 80% being singletons, with the ten largest covering roughly 8.2%. The material sequenced was peripheral blood. The receptors were sampled from a woman between 50 and 59 years old with acute or convalescent COVID-19.

The chain recombines TRBV30 with TRBJ1-2; tentative D call: TRBD1 (6 bases). In germline, CDR1 is GTSNPN, CDR2 SVGIG (reference sequence). Trimming cost V 0 bases and J 3 bases, with 26 bases left between them. This CDR3 is 19 amino acids long. CDR3 loop: CAWSVPLGRGRRSDYGYTF. In DNA, the CDR3 is TGTGCCTGGAGTGTACCCCTAGGCAGGGGCCGCAGAAGTGACTATGGCTACACCTTC.

V usage is TRBV10-3 and J usage is TRBJ2-2; D call uncertain. The CDR3 is 15 residues long. Germline V lookup: CDR1 ENHRY, CDR2 SYGVKD. The germline V and J ends were trimmed by 1 base and 4 bases, with 10 bases remaining between them. CDR3 amino acids: CAISELYESTGELFF. Here the CDR3 DNA reads TGTGCCATCAGTGAGTTGTATGAGAGCACCGGGGAGCTGTTTTTT.

This clone turned up a few times. This rearrangement joins TRBV28 to TRBJ1-5, with D uncertain. Germline CDR1 is MDHEN and CDR2 is SYDVKM. V shed 5 bases and J shed 9 bases, with 11 bases lying between them. This CDR3 has 12 residues. The CDR3 region is CASSILRGPQHF. Written as DNA, the CDR3 is TGTGCCAGCAGTATCCTACGGGGGCCCCAGCATTTT. The whole variable domain, remainder taken from reference TRBV28 and TRBJ1-5, is DVKVTQSSRYLVKRTGEKVFLECVQDMDHENMFWYRQDPGLGLRLIYFSYDVKMKEKGDIPEGYSVSREKKERFSLILESASTNQTSMYLCASSILRGPQHFGDGTRLSIL.

This chain uses TRBV5-1 with TRBJ2-1; a possible D gene is TRBD1 (5 bases). CDR1 and CDR2 (germline): SGHRS, YFSETQ. V lost 4 bases to trimming and J lost 2 bases, with 16 bases between them. This CDR3 spans 16 amino acids. The CDR3 spells CASSASPGQTYNEQFF. CDR3 DNA sequence: TGCGCCAGCAGCGCATCGCCCGGACAAACCTACAATGAGCAGTTCTTC. The whole variable domain, filled in from reference TRBV5-1 and TRBJ2-1, reads KAGVTQTPRYLIKTRGQQVTLSCSPISGHRSVSWYQQTPGQGLQFLFEYFSETQRNKGNFPGRFSGRQFSNSRSEMNVSTLELGDSALYLCASSASPGQTYNEQFFGPGTRLTVL.

The chain carries TRBV25-1 and TRBJ1-1; D possibly corresponds to TRBD1 (6 bases). CDR3 length equals 14 residues. V lost 6 bases to trimming and J lost 0 bases, with 11 bases between them. Germline V gene data show CDR1 as MGHDK and CDR2 as SYGVNS. CDR3 coding DNA: TGTGCCAGCAGCCCGGGACACCTGAACACTGAAGCTTTCTTT. This encodes CASSPGHLNTEAFF.

The chain carries TRBV19 and TRBJ2-2, with 9 positions matching TRBD2. V trimming: 2 bases; J trimming: 6 bases; junction bases outside the gene matches: 1. Germline assignment: CDR1 LNHDA and CDR2 SQIVND (reference sequence). CDR3 length: 14 amino acids. CDR3 coding DNA: TGTGCCAGTAGTATACGCGGGAGGGCCGGGGAGCTGTTTTTT. Translated, it gives CASSIRGRAGELFF.

This chain links TRBV19 with TRBJ1-5; D is unclear. Germline V lookup: CDR1 LNHDA, CDR2 SQIVND (reference sequence). The CDR3 consists of 12 residues. Trimming left V 6 bases short and J 2 bases short, with 5 bases between. The CDR3 DNA reads TGTGCCAGTAGATATCGCAATCAGCCCCAGCATTTT. As protein: CASRYRNQPQHF.

The chain recombines TRBV9 with TRBJ2-1; 7 bases fit TRBD1. The CDR3 is made up of 12 amino acids. The V and J ends lost 3 bases and 6 bases, in that order; junction bases with no gene match: 0. Germline V gives CDR1 SGDLS, CDR2 YYNGEE. CDR3 residues: CASSGQGNEQFF. The CDR3, as DNA: TGTGCCAGCAGCGGACAGGGCAATGAGCAGTTCTTC.

The rearrangement joins TRBV27 to TRBJ1-2; 7 positions agree with TRBD1. The CDR3 sequence is 12 residues long. V dropped 5 bases and J dropped 8; count of bases not matched to a gene: 5. Germline CDR1 and CDR2: MNHEY and SMNVEV (reference sequence). As DNA, the CDR3 is TGTGCCAGCAGTCAACAGGGGAGAGGCTACACCTTC. Protein: CASSQQGRGYTF.

The CDR3 DNA is TGTGCCAGCAGCCCCGGACAGGGTGGCACCTACGAGCAGTACTTC. It yields the protein CASSPGQGGTYEQYF. V usage is TRBV28 and J usage is TRBJ2-7; 8 nucleotides match TRBD1. The germline V gene has CDR1 MDHEN and CDR2 SYDVKM. The CDR3 consists of 15 residues. Trimming removed 6 bases from V and 2 bases from J; junction bases left unmatched: 9.

The rearrangement uses TRBV27 and TRBJ2-4, with D unresolved. V was pared by 5 bases and J by 0 bases, with 5 bases between. CDR3 length: 13 amino acids. Germline V gene lookup returns CDR1 MNHEY and CDR2 SMNVEV (reference sequence). In nucleotides, the CDR3 is TGTGCCAGCAGTCCCTTAGCCAAAAACATTCAGTACTTC. This translates into CASSPLAKNIQYF.

This clone was observed a handful of times. The chain recombines TRBV28 with TRBJ1-5; TRBD1 is a possible D gene (5 bases). Trimming left V 3 bases short and J 5 bases short, with 14 bases between. The CDR3 sequence is 15 residues long. Germline V gives CDR1 MDHEN, CDR2 SYDVKM. CDR3 coding DNA: TGTGCCAGCAGTTTCCCCGGACAACTCGATCAGCCCCAGCATTTT. This sequence encodes CASSFPGQLDQPQHF.